Listed below are T cell receptor beta chains from one sample, sequenced in a study of T cells in Graves' hyperthyroidism and ophthalmopathy. Via MiXCR, TCRdb re-called the multiplex PCR reads, giving one row per CDR3 protein. The sample lists around 300,000 distinct CDR3 sequences, 10% to 15% occurring once. The sample consisted of blood. The source is a woman in her twenties or thirties with Graves' hyperthyroidism that later progressed to Graves' ophthalmopathy. The CDR3 runs from the conserved cysteine through the conserved F or W. The D gene is left open where the match is weak. Clone size is given for some rows only: seen once, a few or many times, or a class if the clone is expanded.

abundance: NA
v_gene: TRBV20-1
len: 11
j_gene: TRBJ2-1
d_gene: NA
CDR3nt: TGCAGTGCTAGCAACCCAAATGAGCAGTTCTTC
CDR3aa: CSASNPNEQFF

abundance: many
v_gene: TRBV11-2
len: 12
j_gene: TRBJ2-7
d_gene: NA
CDR3nt: TGTGCCAGCAGCCCCTGGGGCTACGAGCAGTACTTC
CDR3aa: CASSPWGYEQYF

abundance: NA
v_gene: TRBV6-1
len: 14
j_gene: TRBJ1-2
d_gene: NA
CDR3nt: TGTGCCAGCAGTGAAGTGGACAGAACCTATGGCTACACCTTC
CDR3aa: CASSEVDRTYGYTF

abundance: NA
v_gene: TRBV7-2
len: 15
j_gene: TRBJ2-5
d_gene: NA
CDR3nt: TGTGCCAGCAGCTTACCCCCCCCCCCCCCCCCCCCCCAGTACTTC
CDR3aa: CASSLPPPPPPPQYF

abundance: many
v_gene: TRBV9
len: 15
j_gene: TRBJ2-1
d_gene: NA
CDR3nt: TGTGCCAGCAGCGTAGAAACAGGGACCTACAATGAGCAGTTCTTC
CDR3aa: CASSVETGTYNEQFF

abundance: many
v_gene: TRBV20-1
len: 12
j_gene: TRBJ2-5
d_gene: NA
CDR3nt: TGCAGTGCTAGAGAGATTTTGGGGCAACAGTACTTC
CDR3aa: CSAREILGQQYF

abundance: many
v_gene: TRBV5-6
len: 15
j_gene: TRBJ2-1
d_gene: NA
CDR3nt: TGTGCCAGCAGCTTCCGCGGGACTTACTACAATGAGCAGTTCTTC
CDR3aa: CASSFRGTYYNEQFF

abundance: many
v_gene: TRBV4-1
len: 16
j_gene: TRBJ2-7
d_gene: TRBD1
CDR3nt: TGCGCCAGCAGCCAAGACGGGGGGACAGGGGGCGACGAGCAGTACTTC
CDR3aa: CASSQDGGTGGDEQYF

abundance: many
v_gene: TRBV27
len: 14
j_gene: TRBJ2-5
d_gene: NA
CDR3nt: TGTGCCAGCAGTCTCTTAGGTACCGGGGAGACCCAGTACTTC
CDR3aa: CASSLLGTGETQYF

abundance: many
v_gene: TRBV7-9
len: 14
j_gene: TRBJ2-6
d_gene: NA
CDR3nt: TGTGCCAGCAGCCCGCCCTCTGGGGCCAACGTCCTGACTTTC
CDR3aa: CASSPPSGANVLTF

abundance: NA
v_gene: TRBV5-1
len: 17
j_gene: TRBJ2-1
d_gene: NA
CDR3nt: TGCGCCAGCAGCAGAGGACAGTCCTACAGCTCCTACAATGAGCAGTTCTTC
CDR3aa: CASSRGQSYSSYNEQFF

abundance: many
v_gene: TRBV19
len: 16
j_gene: TRBJ2-1
d_gene: TRBD2
CDR3nt: TGTGCCAGTAGTCCTGCTCTAGCGGGAGGGCCGGGGGAGCAGTTCTTC
CDR3aa: CASSPALAGGPGEQFF

abundance: NA
v_gene: TRBV7-6
len: 18
j_gene: TRBJ2-1
d_gene: TRBD2
CDR3nt: TGTGCCAGCAGCAATTTTTTAGGAGGCGGGAGAGTGAATAATGAGCAGTTCTTC
CDR3aa: CASSNFLGGGRVNNEQFF

abundance: few
v_gene: TRBV6-1
len: 15
j_gene: TRBJ2-2
d_gene: NA
CDR3nt: TGTGCCAGCAGTGTTCGTGCTGAGAACACCGGGGAGCTGTTTTTT
CDR3aa: CASSVRAENTGELFF

abundance: many
v_gene: TRBV4-2
len: 13
j_gene: TRBJ1-2
d_gene: NA
CDR3nt: TGTGCCAGCAGCCTTGTGGAAAACTATGGCTACACCTTC
CDR3aa: CASSLVENYGYTF

abundance: NA
v_gene: TRBV19
len: 15
j_gene: TRBJ2-1
d_gene: NA
CDR3nt: TGTGCCAGTACCTCAACAGGCTACAACCTAAATGAGCAGTTCTTC
CDR3aa: CASTSTGYNLNEQFF

abundance: many
v_gene: TRBV6-1
len: 13
j_gene: TRBJ1-5
d_gene: NA
CDR3nt: TGTGCCAGCAGTTCCGCTAGTTTTCAGCCCCAGCATTTT
CDR3aa: CASSSASFQPQHF

abundance: many
v_gene: TRBV5-1
len: 15
j_gene: TRBJ2-1
d_gene: TRBD2
CDR3nt: TGCGCCAGCAGCTTGGTCTGGGAGGGTCGGAATGAGCAGTTCTTC
CDR3aa: CASSLVWEGRNEQFF

abundance: many
v_gene: TRBV27
len: 15
j_gene: TRBJ1-5
d_gene: NA
CDR3nt: TGTGCCAGCCGGTTCCTCGCGGACAGCAATCAGCCCCAGCATTTT
CDR3aa: CASRFLADSNQPQHF

abundance: many
v_gene: TRBV20-1
len: 17
j_gene: TRBJ2-6
d_gene: NA
CDR3nt: TGCAGTGCTAGAGCAGGGGCTAGCGGCTCTGGGGCCAACGTCCTGACTTTC
CDR3aa: CSARAGASGSGANVLTF

abundance: many
v_gene: TRBV5-8
len: 14
j_gene: TRBJ2-2
d_gene: NA
CDR3nt: TGTGCCAGCGGCCTGTATGATCGCGTCCGGGAGCTGTTTTTT
CDR3aa: CASGLYDRVRELFF

abundance: NA
v_gene: TRBV28
len: 16
j_gene: TRBJ2-7
d_gene: TRBD2
CDR3nt: TGTGCCAGCCCCCTACAGGGACTAGCGGGAGGATACGAGCAGTACTTC
CDR3aa: CASPLQGLAGGYEQYF

abundance: NA
v_gene: TRBV9
len: 15
j_gene: TRBJ1-3
d_gene: NA
CDR3nt: TGTGCCAGCAGCGAAGAACCTGGCCGTGGAAACACCATATATTTT
CDR3aa: CASSEEPGRGNTIYF

abundance: many
v_gene: TRBV20-1
len: 13
j_gene: TRBJ1-1
d_gene: NA
CDR3nt: TGCAGTGCTCGGCCACAGGGTAAAACTGAAGCTTTCTTT
CDR3aa: CSARPQGKTEAFF

abundance: few
v_gene: TRBV19
len: 16
j_gene: TRBJ2-1
d_gene: TRBD2
CDR3nt: TGTGCCAGTAGGGTGACTAGCGCGAGCTCCTACAATGAGCAGTTCTTC
CDR3aa: CASRVTSASSYNEQFF

abundance: NA
v_gene: TRBV9
len: 17
j_gene: TRBJ2-6
d_gene: NA
CDR3nt: TGTGCCAGCAGCTACAAAGTGTCCCACTCTGGGGCCAACGTCCTGACTTTC
CDR3aa: CASSYKVSHSGANVLTF

abundance: once
v_gene: TRBV28
len: 15
j_gene: TRBJ2-1
d_gene: TRBD1
CDR3nt: TGTGCCAGCACCGACCCGGGACAGGGCTACAATGAGCAGTTCTTC
CDR3aa: CASTDPGQGYNEQFF

abundance: many
v_gene: TRBV5-5
len: 15
j_gene: TRBJ2-7
d_gene: NA
CDR3nt: TGTGCCAGCAGCTTTCACACGGAGCTTACCTACGAGCAGTACTTC
CDR3aa: CASSFHTELTYEQYF

abundance: many
v_gene: TRBV7-2
len: 12
j_gene: TRBJ1-4
d_gene: NA
CDR3nt: TGTGCCAGCAGCTTGCCGAGGGGGAAACTGTTTTTT
CDR3aa: CASSLPRGKLFF

abundance: few
v_gene: TRBV6-1
len: 13
j_gene: TRBJ1-1
d_gene: NA
CDR3nt: TGTGCCAGCACCTACGGACAGAACACTGAAGCTCTCTTT
CDR3aa: CASTYGQNTEALF

abundance: many
v_gene: TRBV27
len: 13
j_gene: TRBJ2-7
d_gene: NA
CDR3nt: TGTGCCAGCAGTTTGGGCCTCTACTACGAGCAGTACTTC
CDR3aa: CASSLGLYYEQYF

abundance: many
v_gene: TRBV12-3/TRBV12-4
len: 14
j_gene: TRBJ2-7
d_gene: TRBD1
CDR3nt: TGTGCCAGCAGTCCCGGGACAGGGGGGGGAGAGCAGTACTTC
CDR3aa: CASSPGTGGGEQYF

abundance: NA
v_gene: TRBV12-3/TRBV12-4
len: 17
j_gene: TRBJ2-3
d_gene: TRBD2
CDR3nt: TGTGCCAGCGGTAATGCGGGAGGAGTATCGGGCACAGATACGCAGTATTTT
CDR3aa: CASGNAGGVSGTDTQYF

abundance: many
v_gene: TRBV3-1
len: 14
j_gene: TRBJ2-5
d_gene: NA
CDR3nt: TGTGCCAGCAGCCAAGGAAGCGGACAAGAGACCCAGTACTTC
CDR3aa: CASSQGSGQETQYF

abundance: many
v_gene: TRBV10-3
len: 17
j_gene: TRBJ2-1
d_gene: TRBD1
CDR3nt: TGTGCCATCAGTGGGAGGGACAGGACAGGGGTCAACAATGAGCAGTTCTTC
CDR3aa: CAISGRDRTGVNNEQFF

abundance: once
v_gene: TRBV19
len: 17
j_gene: TRBJ1-5
d_gene: NA
CDR3nt: TGTGCCAGTAGTATAGTTCAGGCGGTACTCTACAATCAGCCCCAGCATTTT
CDR3aa: CASSIVQAVLYNQPQHF

abundance: NA
v_gene: TRBV6-2/TRBV6-3
len: 14
j_gene: TRBJ2-5
d_gene: TRBD2
CDR3nt: TGTGCCAGCAGTTACGTAGCGGGATATGAGACCCAGTACTTC
CDR3aa: CASSYVAGYETQYF

abundance: many
v_gene: TRBV20-1
len: 13
j_gene: TRBJ1-2
d_gene: NA
CDR3nt: TGCAGTGCTAGAGATCGGAGGGAGGCTGGCTACACCTTC
CDR3aa: CSARDRREAGYTF

abundance: few
v_gene: TRBV9
len: 15
j_gene: TRBJ2-3
d_gene: NA
CDR3nt: TGTGCCAGCAGCGTAAATCAGGGCAGCCCAGATACGCAGTATTTT
CDR3aa: CASSVNQGSPDTQYF